The clone carrying this T cell receptor beta chain was found a few times. TCRdb reprocessed the RT-PCR reads with MiXCR, giving one entry per CDR3 protein. The sample gives almost 700,000 distinct CDR3 sequences, 14% of which show up once; 3.6% is in the top ten. The germline V gene has CDR1 SGHRS and CDR2 YFSETQ. The ends were cut back, 4 bases at V and 10 bases at J, with 15 bases in the middle. CDR3 length: 13 amino acids. This chain uses TRBV5-1 with TRBJ2-1; D not certain. The sample was memory CD4+ T cells from blood. This receptor was obtained from a female donor in good health, serving as a healthy control. The CDR3 here is CASSLTESEEQFF. CDR3 nucleotides: TGCGCCAGCAGCCTGACGGAGTCAGAAGAGCAGTTCTTC.